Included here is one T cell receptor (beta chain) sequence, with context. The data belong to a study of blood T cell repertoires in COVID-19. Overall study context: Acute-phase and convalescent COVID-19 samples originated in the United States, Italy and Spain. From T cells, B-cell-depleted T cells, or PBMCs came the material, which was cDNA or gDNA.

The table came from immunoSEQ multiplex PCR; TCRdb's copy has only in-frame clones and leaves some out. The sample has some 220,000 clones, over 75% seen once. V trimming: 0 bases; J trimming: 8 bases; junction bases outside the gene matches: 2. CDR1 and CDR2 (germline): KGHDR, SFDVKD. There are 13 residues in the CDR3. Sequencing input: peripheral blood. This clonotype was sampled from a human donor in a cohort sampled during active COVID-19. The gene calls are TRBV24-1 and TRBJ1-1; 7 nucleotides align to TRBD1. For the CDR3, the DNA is TGTGCCACCAGTGATTTGAGGGGACAGGAAGCTTTCTTT. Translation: CATSDLRGQEAFF.